The subject of this entry is one T cell receptor (beta chain). Germline CDR1 reads SGDLS; CDR2 reads YYNGEE. Trimming cost V 1 base and J 10 bases; bases outside gene matches: 6. This CDR3 spans 14 amino acids. This record belongs to a study of blood T cell repertoires in COVID-19. Methods used by the authors: Nucleated cell number was recorded as an estimate derived from reference gene primer amplification. Some clones are missing from TCRdb's copy, which holds only in-frame ones; the method was immunoSEQ multiplex PCR. V and J calls and clone size are copied from that table; D and trimming were computed from the DNA. The table includes about 190,000 clones, more than 70% detected once.

The receptor comes from a woman aged 40 to 55 who had recovered from COVID-19. Sequencing was carried out using peripheral blood. V usage is TRBV9 and J usage is TRBJ2-1; 9 nucleotides match TRBD2. In DNA form, the CDR3 reads TGTGCCAGCAGCGTATGGCGGGAGGGCCGCGAGCAGTTCTTC. Amino acids: CASSVWREGREQFF.